This TCR beta chain was recorded in a study of identical twins (dated by TCRdb to 2015 to 2016). Broadly, across the study: To test whether fetal clonotypes persist, this study deep-sequenced TCR alpha and beta repertoires from monozygotic twins, from unrelated adults of various ages, and from cord blood. To rule out contamination, the twin experiments were replicated at different times with different library preparation protocols. Summary of the overall study and its limitations: Zero-insertion analyses could be partly confounded by invariant T cells such as MAIT and iNKT, though diverse VJ usage argued against such confounding for most clonotypes. Compared with coincidental sharing between unrelated individuals, an excess of low generation-probability sequences was observed among out-of-frame TCR alpha sequences shared between twins. Abundant cord blood beta clonotypes had fewer insertions, young adult naive repertoires showed a similar but weaker trend, and memory repertoires showed no such trend. In monozygotic twins, out-of-frame TCR alpha sharing was systematically underestimated by recombination models, although the models agreed with sharing between unrelated individuals. The excess sharing between twins in beta out-of-frame sequences was weaker because fewer shared sequences reduced the signal-to-noise ratio. Conclusions relied on cross-sectional statistical analysis, since the same donors could not be followed over many years.

The germline V gene sets CDR1 to SGHAT and CDR2 to FQNNGV. V gives up 1 base and J gives up 8 bases, and the segment between their germline ends measures 15 bases. From the cysteine up to the phenylalanine, the CDR3 has a length of 15 residues. Only the CDR3 region is kept as DNA, spanning 45 bases read in frame from base 1. All donors were healthy Caucasians. Three pairs of female monozygotic twins, all aged about 18 to 29 years, were included in the twin cohort. Peripheral blood mononuclear cells were the source from which RNA for the TCR libraries was isolated. Libraries were made using 5' RACE. Reads for this sample came from an Illumina HiSeq 2000. Template switching added a universal primer binding site, and the final cDNA carried a unique molecular identifier that allowed TCR cDNA molecules to be counted accurately. First-strand cDNA for TCR alpha and beta chains was synthesized from specific primers in the conserved constant-segment region. To control for contamination, every cDNA library carried two barcodes: a SMART-Mk sample barcode plus Illumina barcodes. TruSeq adapter sequences, together with Illumina sample barcodes, were added in two successive PCR steps. Sequencing of the TCR alpha and beta cDNA libraries was done on the Illumina HiSeq platform using custom primers. Under the source paper's analysis protocol: Raw reads were processed with MiGEC to extract unique molecular identifiers, and MiXCR was used to determine CDR3 positions. Recombination models were inferred per individual with the repgenHMM and IGoR tools using an EM algorithm. The tcR package in R was used for shared clonotype analysis, with sharing normalized by the product of cloneset sizes. To study raw recombination without the effects of thymic and clonal selection, out-of-frame nonproductive sequences were analyzed. In-frame beta chains were kept once TCRdb had trimmed the public reads at Q25 with fastp and called clones with MiXCR. Rows with a matching CDR3 protein are joined into one entry that keeps the most common DNA and genes. The V and J calls, along with clone size, are taken from TCRdb and not from the paper's own processing. This sample lists approximately 700,000 distinct CDR3 sequences; around a sixth were detected once. The top ten hold about an eighth of the sample.

About this clonotype itself: Its antigen is not yet known. Base qualities are missing; no much larger clone stands one base away.

The sample was also reused in another study, on T cells expressing NK-cell markers. Per that second paper: Three sorted T-cell subsets (CD3+CD56+NKG2C+, CD3+CD56+NKG2C- and CD3+CD56-NKG2C+) from about 8 donors had their TCR beta-chain repertoires profiled. Of the eight sequenced donors, seven were found to be HCMV-seropositive and one was found to be HCMV-seronegative. In several experiments an anti-gammadeltaTCR antibody was added to restrict sorting to alphabetaTCR-expressing T cells. In roughly six donors, the dominant CD3+CD56+NKG2C+ clonotypes ranked among the top 10 CD8+ clonotypes, making up about 1.0-7.0% of CD8+ T cells. Those dominant clonotypes were again the most abundant among CD3+CD56-NKG2C+ cells in a handful of donors, at roughly 25-60.1%. It remained unclear whether the expanded NKG2C-expressing T cell clones were specific for HCMV antigens. All eight donors whose samples were sequenced were randomly selected healthy volunteers, three of them men and five women. To determine HCMV serostatus, a commercial ELISA kit was used to detect HCMV-specific IgG in serum. For roughly six donors, bulk peripheral blood T-cell repertoires were additionally sequenced from unsorted PBMC. Reads were demultiplexed and grouped by UMI with MIGEC, and clonotypes were assembled and quantified with MiTCR. To exclude erroneous sequences, any TCR cDNA sequence not supported by at least two reads was discarded. The tcR package was used for downstream repertoire analysis, with clonotypes matched between fractions based on CDR3 nucleotide sequence plus V segment. VDJmatch was used to annotate antigen specificity against VDJdb, with one amino acid substitution in CDR3 allowed.

This chain is built from TRBV11-2 and TRBJ2-1; TRBD2 is a possible D gene, resting on 5 matching bases. The sequenced sample was PBMCs. The receptor was derived from a woman in her late teens or twenties in good health. Here is the DNA: TGTGCCAGCAGCTTAGGAGGGAGTCGGAGAGATGAGCAGTTCTTC. The resulting protein is CASSLGGSRRDEQFF.